This entry lists 5 T cell receptor beta chains sequenced from one sample in a study of control samples from healthy donors and cancer patients. Only in-frame clones appear in the TCRdb table, and some are missing; sequencing was by immunoSEQ multiplex PCR. This table has roughly 120,000 clones, 88% appearing once. The material sequenced was blood. The receptor source for this set is a man aged 40-50 years in good health.

The rearrangement joins TRBV4-1 to TRBJ1-5, with 8 bases that match TRBD1. Germline lookup yields CDR1 MGHRA and CDR2 YSYEKL. The J segment lost 6 bases and the V segment lost 4 bases, leaving 8 bases of the junction unmatched. The CDR3 sequence is 15 residues long. The CDR3 sequence is CASSRGVDRAQPQHF. The CDR3 region has the DNA TGCGCCAGCAGCCGGGGGGTGGACAGGGCTCAGCCCCAGCATTTT.

The rearrangement joins TRBV7-8 to TRBJ1-2; tentative D call: TRBD1 (6 bases). Germline V gene sequence: CDR1 SGHVS, CDR2 FQNEAQ. This CDR3 region has 13 residues. V was clipped by 2 bases and J by 8 bases, with 12 bases between them. In nucleotides, the CDR3 is TGTGCCAGCAGCTTATGGGGGGGCGAGGGCTACACCTTC. Translation gives CASSLWGGEGYTF.

This chain links TRBV9 with TRBJ2-3, with D possibly TRBD2 on 7 matching bases. This CDR3 contains 16 residues. The V and J ends lost 1 base and 1 base respectively, with 13 bases between them. CDR1 and CDR2 (germline): SGDLS, YYNGEE. CDR3 sequence reads: CASSVRGGGGTDTQYF. The CDR3 bases are TGTGCCAGCAGCGTACGCGGGGGCGGTGGCACAGATACGCAGTATTTT.

The chain employs TRBV6-5 and TRBJ1-1; perhaps TRBD1 as D (5 bases). The germline V gene has CDR1 MNHEY and CDR2 SVGAGI. The V end lost 0 bases, the J end lost 5 bases, and 13 bases lay between the germline ends. This CDR3 spans 15 amino acids. The CDR3 reads CASSYSKGGDTEAFF. Written as DNA, the CDR3 is TGTGCCAGCAGTTACTCAAAGGGAGGGGATACTGAAGCTTTCTTT.

In this sample, this clone turned up once. The CDR3 DNA reads TGCGCCAGCAGTCGCTACCGGGGGGGGACCGAAGAGGAAGCTTTCTTT. Its protein is CASSRYRGGTEEEAFF. The gene calls are TRBV10-1 and TRBJ1-1; weak D call: TRBD1 (5 bases). This CDR3 is built from 16 residues. Trimming removed 5 bases at V and 8 bases at J, with 24 bases between. Germline V gene lookup returns CDR1 WNHNN and CDR2 SYGVQD (reference sequence).